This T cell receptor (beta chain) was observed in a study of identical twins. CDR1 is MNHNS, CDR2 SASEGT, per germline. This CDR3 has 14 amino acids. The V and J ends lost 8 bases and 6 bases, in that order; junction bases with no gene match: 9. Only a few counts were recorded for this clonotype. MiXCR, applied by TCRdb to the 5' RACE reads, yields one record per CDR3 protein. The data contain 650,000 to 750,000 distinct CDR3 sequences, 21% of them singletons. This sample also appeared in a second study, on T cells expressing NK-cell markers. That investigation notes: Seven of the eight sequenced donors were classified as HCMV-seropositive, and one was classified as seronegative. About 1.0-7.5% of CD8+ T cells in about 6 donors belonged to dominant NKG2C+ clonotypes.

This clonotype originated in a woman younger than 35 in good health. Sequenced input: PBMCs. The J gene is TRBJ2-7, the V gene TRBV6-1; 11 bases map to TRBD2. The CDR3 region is CASRRSGRAGEQYF. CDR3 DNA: TGTGCCAGCCGCCGTAGCGGGAGGGCTGGCGAGCAGTACTTC.